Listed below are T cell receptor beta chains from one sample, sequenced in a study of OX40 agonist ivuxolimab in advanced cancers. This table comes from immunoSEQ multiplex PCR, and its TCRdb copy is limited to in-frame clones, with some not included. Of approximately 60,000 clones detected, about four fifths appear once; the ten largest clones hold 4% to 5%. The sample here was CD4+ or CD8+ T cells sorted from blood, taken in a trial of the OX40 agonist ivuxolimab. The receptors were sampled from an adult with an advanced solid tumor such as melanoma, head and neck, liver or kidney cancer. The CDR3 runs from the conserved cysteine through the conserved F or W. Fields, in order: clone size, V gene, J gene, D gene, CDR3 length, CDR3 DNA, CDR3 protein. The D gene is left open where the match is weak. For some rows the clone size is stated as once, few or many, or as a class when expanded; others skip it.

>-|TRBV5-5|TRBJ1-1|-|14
TGTGCCAGCAGCTTTTCGGGTCAGGGGACTGAAGCTTTCTTT
CASSFSGQGTEAFF
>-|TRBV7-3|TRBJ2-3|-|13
TGTGCCAGCAGCCCCCCCTCAGAAAATACGCAGTATTTT
CASSPPSENTQYF
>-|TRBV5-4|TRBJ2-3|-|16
TGTGCCAGCAGTAAAGGGAGAACAGGATTCACAGATACGCAGTATTTT
CASSKGRTGFTDTQYF
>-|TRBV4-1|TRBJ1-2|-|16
TGCGCCAGCAGCCAAGATTTAACTGCTGGGTCGTGGGGCTACACCTTC
CASSQDLTAGSWGYTF
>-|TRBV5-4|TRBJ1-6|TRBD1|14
TGTGCCAGCAGAGTGGGACAGGCGGGTTTTCCCCTCCACTTT
CASRVGQAGFPLHF
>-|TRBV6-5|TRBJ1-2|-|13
TGTGCCAGCAGGTCCGACCGTTACTATGGCTACACCTTC
CASRSDRYYGYTF
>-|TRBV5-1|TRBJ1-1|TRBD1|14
TGCGCCAGCAGCCTGGGACAGCCGAACACTGAAGCTTTCTTT
CASSLGQPNTEAFF
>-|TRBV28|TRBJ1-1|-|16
TGTGCCAGCTATCATCCTGGGGGTCGCATGAACACTGAAGCTTTCTTT
CASYHPGGRMNTEAFF
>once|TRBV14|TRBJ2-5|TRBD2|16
TGTGCCAGCAGCCTGATGTCGACTAGCGGGAGAGAGACCCAGTACTTC
CASSLMSTSGRETQYF
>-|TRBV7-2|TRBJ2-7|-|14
TGTGCCAGCAGCTTAGACCAAAACTCCTACGAGCAGTACTTC
CASSLDQNSYEQYF
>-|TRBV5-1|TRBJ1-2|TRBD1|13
TGCGCCAGCAGCGTCCAAGGGGGCGATGGCTACACCTTC
CASSVQGGDGYTF
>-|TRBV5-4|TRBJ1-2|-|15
TGTGCCAGCAGCCTGGATGCCCCCGGGGTCTATGGCTACACCTTC
CASSLDAPGVYGYTF
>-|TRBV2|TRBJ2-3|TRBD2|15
TGTGCCAGCACCGCCGGGACTAGCGGTGCAGATACGCAGTATTTT
CASTAGTSGADTQYF
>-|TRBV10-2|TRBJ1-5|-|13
TGCGCCAGCGGGGGGGGCGGTAATCAGCCCCAGCATTTT
CASGGGGNQPQHF
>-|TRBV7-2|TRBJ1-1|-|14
TGTGCCAGCAGCTTAGCCGGAATGAACACTGAAGCTTTCTTT
CASSLAGMNTEAFF
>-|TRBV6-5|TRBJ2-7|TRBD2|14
TGTGCCAGCAGTGCGACTAGCGGAAAATACGAGCAGTACTTC
CASSATSGKYEQYF
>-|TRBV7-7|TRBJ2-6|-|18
TGTGCCAGCAGCGCTAAGTCAGTGCCACAAAGTCGGGCCAACGTCCTGACTTTC
CASSAKSVPQSRANVLTF
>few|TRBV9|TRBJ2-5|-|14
TGTGCCAGCAGCGCGGCCATGGGGGGAGAGACCCAGTACTTC
CASSAAMGGETQYF
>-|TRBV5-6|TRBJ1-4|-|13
TGTGCCAGCAGCTTGTATTCTAATGAAAAACTGTTTTTT
CASSLYSNEKLFF
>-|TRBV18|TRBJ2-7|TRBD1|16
TGTGCCAGCTCACCGATTGGACAGGTAGCCTCCTACGAGCAGTACTTC
CASSPIGQVASYEQYF
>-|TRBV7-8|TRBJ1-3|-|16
TGTGCCAGCAGCTTAGACACGCCGGGTACTGGAAACACCATATATTTT
CASSLDTPGTGNTIYF
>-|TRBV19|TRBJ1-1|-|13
TGTGCCAGTAGTACTCAACAGAACACTGAAGCTTTCTTT
CASSTQQNTEAFF
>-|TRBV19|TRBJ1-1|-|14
TGTGCCAGTAGTATAGGCGGGTGGAACACTGAAGCTTTCTTT
CASSIGGWNTEAFF
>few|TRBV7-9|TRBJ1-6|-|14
TGTGCCAGCAGCTTACAGGACGGCAATTCACCCCTCCACTTT
CASSLQDGNSPLHF
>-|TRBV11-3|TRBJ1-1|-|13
TGTGCCAGCAGCTTCTCGACCGACACTGAAGCTTTCTTT
CASSFSTDTEAFF